The following is a TCR beta chain sequence with its context. Antigen unknown. It was with 60 Vbeta and 13 Jbeta primers that the PCR ran. Produced via immunoSEQ multiplex PCR; TCRdb's table is partial and in-frame only. The repertoire holds around 95,000 clones, about 80% seen once, with 10% in the top ten. This entry is derived from a study of cytomegalovirus exposure and HLA in healthy donors. Study findings and constraints: Serostatus for CMV was the only available immune exposure information.

CDR3 size: 16 residues. Germline CDR1 MGHRA, CDR2 YSYEKL. V dropped 0 bases and J dropped 4; count of bases not matched to a gene: 4. The rearrangement links TRBV4-1 to TRBJ2-1; 9 nucleotides align to TRBD1. The TCR comes from a man aged 25 to 40 in good health and CMV-seropositive. Sequences were obtained from PBMCs. The CDR3 DNA is TGCGCCAGCAGCCAAGACCACAGGGGGCGTTACAATGAGCAGTTCTTC. Translation gives CASSQDHRGRYNEQFF.